What follows is one T cell receptor beta chain and its context. As yet, its antigen is unknown. Original handling: Building a distant-metastasis classifier for papillary thyroid cancer drew on CDR3 differences across clinicopathological groups. TCRdb re-called the PCR reads via MiXCR. The V and J calls come from TCRdb's annotation, not from the publication. This sample has about 41,000 clones, with roughly a quarter found just once. This entry is derived from a study of metastatic and nonmetastatic thyroid tumors. Study results and caveats: It was reported that TCR beta diversity was significantly higher in malignant thyroid tumors than benign nodules, in blood and tumor.

Patients underwent thyroid surgery, and none had received any treatment before it. Deletions cut 0 bases from V and 1 base from J, with 22 bases between. The CDR3 runs to 20 residues. CDR1 is MGHRA, CDR2 YSYEKL, per germline. The rearrangement uses TRBV4-1 and TRBJ2-4; TRBD2 might be the D (6 bases). This clonotype was sampled from a female donor with papillary thyroid cancer or a benign thyroid nodule (not recorded which). Some clones in this sample may be carry-over from other donors' samples. Input material: tumor tissue. As DNA, the CDR3 is TGCGCCAGCAGCCAAGAAACGCTAGTCTGGCATGGGAGGGCCAAAAACATTCAGTACTTC. This gives the protein CASSQETLVWHGRAKNIQYF.